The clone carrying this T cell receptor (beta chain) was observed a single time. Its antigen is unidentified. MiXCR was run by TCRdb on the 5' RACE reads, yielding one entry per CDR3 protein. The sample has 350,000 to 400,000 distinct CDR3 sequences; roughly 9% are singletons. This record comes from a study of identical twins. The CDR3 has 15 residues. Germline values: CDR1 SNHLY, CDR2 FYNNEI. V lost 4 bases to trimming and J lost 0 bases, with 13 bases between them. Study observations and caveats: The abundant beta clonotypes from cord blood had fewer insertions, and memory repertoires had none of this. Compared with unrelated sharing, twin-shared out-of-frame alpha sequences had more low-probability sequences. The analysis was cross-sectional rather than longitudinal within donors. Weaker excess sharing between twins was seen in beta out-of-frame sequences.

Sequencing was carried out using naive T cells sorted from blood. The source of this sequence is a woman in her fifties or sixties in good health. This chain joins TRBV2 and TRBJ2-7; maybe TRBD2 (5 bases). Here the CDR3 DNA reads TGTGCCAGCAGTGCGACTCGGAGCGGCTCCTACGAGCAGTACGTC. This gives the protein CASSATRSGSYEQYV.